This T cell receptor beta chain derives from a study of HIV-infected patients and healthy controls. Study in general: The CD4:CD8 ratio increased slightly in early therapy, but CD8 counts showed no consistent change. General observations from the study: HIV-infected patients shared fewer CDR3 sequences between individuals than healthy controls.

With respect to this clonotype: Its specificity is not known.

Alpha and beta constant-region primers primed reverse transcription of around 500 ng RNA. Using multiplexing indices, alpha and beta chain libraries were generated apart by chain-specific third strand synthesis. TCRdb independently ran MiXCR on the 5' RACE reads; one entry per CDR3 protein. The table shows thousands of distinct CDR3 sequences, with more than 9% occurring only once. Follow-up blood was drawn about 14 weeks, roughly three months, after antiretroviral therapy began. No cell fractionation was done, so the repertoire covers all unsorted peripheral blood T cells. V lost 1 base, J lost 4 bases, and 17 bases lay in between. Germline V CDR1 and CDR2: SGHDT, YYEEEE. There are 17 residues in the CDR3.

Sequences were derived from blood, sampled during antiretroviral therapy. This sequence joins TRBV5-6 and TRBJ2-2; D possibly matches TRBD1 or TRBD2 (5 bases each). The sequence was collected from an adult with HIV infection. CDR3 DNA: TGTGCCAGCAGCTTGTCCTACCGGGACCCTGTCACCGGGGAGCTGTTTTTT. Translation gives CASSLSYRDPVTGELFF.